This TCR beta chain comes out of a study of shared clonotypes between healthy human individuals. General study points: Rarefaction revealed incomplete sorted-subset sequencing despite large depth. Since donors were few, the genetic and exposure-history diversity represented was limited. In this cohort, only blood was sampled, and tissue repertoires likely differ.

On this clone itself: Antigen unknown.

The authors distributed each subset's genomic DNA evenly over several immunoSEQ plates. The protocol was immunoSEQ multiplex PCR, while the TCRdb copy is restricted to in-frame clones and leaves out a portion. The sample lists approximately 1.5 million clones, about 98% occurring once. Germline V gene lookup returns CDR1 MDHEN and CDR2 SYDVKM. The CDR3 covers 12 residues. Trimming cost V 4 bases and J 3 bases, with 7 bases left between them. The sequence was obtained from a man aged 30 to 39 in good health. What was sequenced was naive CD4+ T cells sorted from blood. Indicated subset: CD45RA+ positively selected. V gene TRBV28 combines with J gene TRBJ2-7, with unresolved D. The CDR3 DNA sequence: TGTGCCAGCAGTTCTGTCCGCTACGAGCAGTACTTC. This gives the protein CASSSVRYEQYF.